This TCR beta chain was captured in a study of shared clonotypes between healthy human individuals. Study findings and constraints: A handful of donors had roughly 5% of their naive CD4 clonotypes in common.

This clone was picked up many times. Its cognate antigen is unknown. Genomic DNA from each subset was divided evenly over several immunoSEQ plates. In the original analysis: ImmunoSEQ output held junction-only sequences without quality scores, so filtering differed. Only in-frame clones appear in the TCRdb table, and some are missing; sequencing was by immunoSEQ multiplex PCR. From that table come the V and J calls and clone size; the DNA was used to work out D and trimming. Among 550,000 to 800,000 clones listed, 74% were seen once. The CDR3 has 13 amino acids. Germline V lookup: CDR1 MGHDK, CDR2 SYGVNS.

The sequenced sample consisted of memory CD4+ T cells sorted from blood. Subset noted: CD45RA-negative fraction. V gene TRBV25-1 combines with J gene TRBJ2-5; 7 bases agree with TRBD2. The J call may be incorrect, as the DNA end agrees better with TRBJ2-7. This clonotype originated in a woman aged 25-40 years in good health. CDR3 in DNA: TGTGCCAGCAGTGAGGGCGGGGGCTACGAGCAGTACTTC. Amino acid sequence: CASSEGGGYEQYF.